Listed below are T cell receptor beta chains from one sample, sequenced in a study of monozygotic twins with inflammatory bowel disease. TCRdb re-called the 5' RACE reads and catalogs CDR3 proteins one per entry, DNA excluded. Here the sample table reports around 210,000 distinct CDR3 sequences. Input material: blood. The receptor set was obtained from a human donor with ulcerative colitis or Crohn's disease, or a healthy co-twin of an affected twin (not recorded which). The CDR3 runs from the conserved cysteine through the conserved F or W.

>TRBJ1-1|TRBV29-1
CGASGLIYTEAFF
>TRBJ2-7|TRBV5-1
CASSLVATGVHEQYF
>TRBJ2-3|TRBV20-1
CSAEPRDTQYF
>TRBJ2-1|TRBV21-1
CASSADSLNEQFF
>TRBJ1-2|TRBV4-1
CASSQDNLGGGYTF
>TRBJ1-5|TRBV2
CASSADSNQPQHF
>TRBJ2-7|TRBV29-1
CSVDRTGQGAEQYF
>TRBJ2-7|TRBV18
CASSPIAGERYEQYF
>TRBJ2-1|TRBV11-2
CASSLERPGLAGKNSYNEQFF
>TRBJ2-1|TRBV29-1
CSTTNTGRNEQFF
>TRBJ2-3|TRBV5-5
CASSLRTSQDTQYF
>TRBJ2-3|TRBV7-2
CASSLTLAVPDTQYF
>TRBJ1-5|TRBV6-2/TRBV6-3
CASSLLKRDRNQPQHF
>TRBJ2-2|TRBV5-1
CASSLSEGGELFF
>TRBJ1-1|TRBV30
CAWTPGTGNVAFF
>TRBJ2-5|TRBV29-1
CSVEDPPTQYF
>TRBJ2-6|TRBV12-3/TRBV12-4
CASRPGTEFSGANVLTF
>TRBJ1-1|TRBV18
CASSPGGGQVTEAFF
>TRBJ2-7|TRBV20-1
CSASPFRAYEQYF
>TRBJ2-1|TRBV7-2
CASSSPFYNEQFF
>TRBJ2-5|TRBV20-1
CSAPRGVGTQYF
>TRBJ2-7|TRBV7-8
CASSPRTAYEQYF
>TRBJ2-1|TRBV29-1
CSVDLRGDEQFF
>TRBJ2-1|TRBV7-6
CASSDRDRYNEQFF
>TRBJ2-5|TRBV7-2
CASSVRGGSYQETQYF
>TRBJ1-1|TRBV29-1
CSVAQGFGMAEAFF
>TRBJ1-1|TRBV10-3
CAISHRGQTEAFF
>TRBJ2-7|TRBV27
CASSSLVFRGFPYEQYF
>TRBJ2-3|TRBV4-3
CASSPKILGNTQYF
>TRBJ2-3|TRBV5-6
CASSRAAGGPGDTQYF
>TRBJ1-1|TRBV6-2/TRBV6-3
CASRILGENTEAFF
>TRBJ2-7|TRBV20-1
CSAPGLGGHEQYF
>TRBJ2-1|TRBV7-2
CASTPRFSSGVYNEQFF
>TRBJ1-1|TRBV5-1
CASGQEGNTEAFF
>TRBJ1-2|TRBV6-6
CASSLPGLTDTTF
>TRBJ2-7|TRBV5-1
CASRYDRDEQYF
>TRBJ1-2|TRBV18
CASSPKKWRGYTF
>TRBJ2-1|TRBV20-1
CSASLGDEQFF
>TRBJ2-1|TRBV20-1
CSARLLVASSYNEQFF
>TRBJ2-7|TRBV7-9
CASSTTSGVLYNEQYF
>TRBJ2-6|TRBV4-2
CASSQAGGKTGANVLTF
>TRBJ2-1|TRBV19
CASSIDTSGNNEQFF
>TRBJ2-3|TRBV30
CAWSDITGAGTDTQYF
>TRBJ1-6|TRBV7-8
CASSIRTDVSNSPLHF
>TRBJ1-1|TRBV29-1
CSVPTGNTEAFF
>TRBJ1-6|TRBV4-1
CASSQEVGSPLHF
>TRBJ2-3|TRBV9
CASSVAQGATQYF